What follows are 16 T cell receptor beta chains derived from one specimen sequenced in a study of follicular helper T cells after annual influenza vaccination. Stated time point: 2015-2016 season, 7 days after influenza vaccination. TCRdb's copy holds only in-frame clones and misses some; the assay was immunoSEQ multiplex PCR. Of nearly 7,000 clones listed, roughly four fifths are singletons. This specimen was CXCR5- memory CD4+ T cells sorted from blood, taken 7 days after influenza vaccination. The receptors come from an adult who received the influenza vaccine.

The genes are TRBV5-1 and TRBJ1-3; D is unresolved. The V gene's germline CDR1 is SGHRS and CDR2 YFSETQ. The CDR3 runs 13 residues. V was cut by 6 bases and J by 0 bases, with 7 bases left in between. CDR3: CASKEDSGNTIYF. CDR3 coding DNA: TGCGCCAGCAAGGAAGACTCTGGAAACACCATATATTTT.

The gene calls are TRBV20-1 and TRBJ2-1, with D uncertain. Trimming shortened V by 5 bases and J by 8 bases, and 10 bases separated the two germline ends. The CDR3 covers 11 residues. Looked up from germline, CDR1 is DFQATT and CDR2 is SNEGSKA (reference sequence). The CDR3 DNA is TGCAGTGCTTCTGCGGTGGATGAGCAGTTCTTC. Translating it yields CSASAVDEQFF.

The chain uses TRBV6-6 and TRBJ2-5; maybe TRBD2 (6 bases). Trimming shortened V by 6 bases and J by 2 bases, and 13 bases separated the two germline ends. Germline CDR1 reads MNHNY; CDR2 reads SVGAGI (reference sequence). The CDR3 loop spans 14 amino acids. The CDR3 reads CASRAPGEQETQYF. For the CDR3, the DNA is TGTGCCAGCAGGGCCCCGGGGGAACAAGAGACCCAGTACTTC.

This clone was detected once. V and J are TRBV11-2 and TRBJ2-3; either TRBD1 or TRBD2 may supply D (5 bases each). V dropped 1 base and J dropped 7 bases, with 15 bases sitting between them. The germline V gene has CDR1 SGHAT and CDR2 FQNNGV. The CDR3 is 15 residues long. The CDR3 sequence: CASSLATTGLHTQYF. CDR3 DNA sequence: TGTGCCAGCAGCTTAGCAACAACGGGGCTACATACGCAGTATTTT. Combining the CDR3 with reference TRBV11-2 and TRBJ2-3 gives the whole variable domain EAGVAQSPRYKIIEKRQSVAFWCNPISGHATLYWYQQILGQGPKLLIQFQNNGVVDDSQLPKDRFSAERLKGVDSTLKIQPAKLEDSAVYLCASSLATTGLHTQYFGPGTRLTVL.

V gene TRBV5-1 combines with J gene TRBJ1-1, with D unresolved. V lost 0 bases to trimming and J lost 2 bases, with 11 bases between them. Germline V gene lookup returns CDR1 SGHRS and CDR2 YFSETQ. The CDR3 sequence is 15 residues long. The CDR3 sequence is CASSLAEGRNTEAFF. DNA of the CDR3: TGCGCCAGCAGCTTGGCGGAGGGCCGTAACACTGAAGCTTTCTTT.

V gene TRBV18 combines with J gene TRBJ1-1; 8 nucleotides align to TRBD1. The CDR3 sequence is 13 residues long. CDR1 and CDR2 from the germline V gene are KGHSH and LQKENI. V dropped 3 bases and J dropped 8; count of bases not matched to a gene: 5. The CDR3 DNA sequence: TGTGCCAGCTCACCCATCGGACAGGGCGAAGCTTTCTTT. Amino acids: CASSPIGQGEAFF. Drawing the rest from reference TRBV18 and TRBJ1-1, the complete variable domain is NAGVMQNPRHLVRRRGQEARLRCSPMKGHSHVYWYRQLPEEGLKFMVYLQKENIIDESGMPKERFSAEFPKEGPSILRIQQVVRGDSAAYFCASSPIGQGEAFFGQGTRLTVV.

This chain joins TRBV18 and TRBJ1-5; D perhaps matches TRBD1 (6 bases). Germline V lookup: CDR1 KGHSH, CDR2 LQKENI. Trimming took off 1 base at V and 7 bases at J, with 11 bases between the two ends. The CDR3 has 14 residues. This CDR3 reads CASSPQTGRQPQHF. The CDR3, as DNA: TGTGCCAGCTCACCACAGACAGGCAGGCAGCCCCAGCATTTT.

There are a few counts of this clone. This chain connects TRBV11-3 to TRBJ2-3, with D possibly being TRBD2 (6 bases). Germline V gives CDR1 SGHNT, CDR2 YENEEA. The CDR3 consists of 14 residues. V was clipped by 1 base and J by 5 bases, with 10 bases between them. This CDR3 reads CASSLGGERDTQYF. DNA of the CDR3: TGTGCCAGCAGCTTAGGCGGGGAGAGAGATACGCAGTATTTT.

The rearrangement links TRBV28 to TRBJ2-1; 7 bases are a match to TRBD1. Trimming took 5 bases from V and 10 from J; bases not matched to a gene: 17. This CDR3 comprises 16 residues. Germline values: CDR1 MDHEN, CDR2 SYDVKM. The CDR3 sequence: CASSTRPTGIVWEQFF. As DNA, the CDR3 is TGTGCCAGCAGTACTCGCCCGACAGGGATCGTGTGGGAGCAGTTCTTC.

The J gene is TRBJ1-4, the V gene TRBV7-9; tentatively, D is TRBD1 (5 bases). From germline, CDR1 is SEHNR and CDR2 FQNEAQ (reference sequence). V dropped 5 bases and J dropped 7 bases, with 20 bases sitting between them. The CDR3 consists of 16 residues. CDR3 sequence: CASSVERGFGGEKLFF. The CDR3, as DNA: TGTGCCAGCAGCGTAGAACGTGGGTTCGGGGGTGAAAAACTGTTTTTT.

The chain carries TRBV28 and TRBJ1-2; D not certain. Germline CDR1 and CDR2: MDHEN and SYDVKM. The CDR3 is made up of 16 amino acids. V was cut by 2 bases and J by 0 bases, with 13 bases left in between. The CDR3 reads CASSLDLQIANYGYTF. As DNA, the CDR3 is TGTGCCAGCAGTTTAGACCTCCAAATAGCTAACTATGGCTACACCTTC.

The rearrangement links TRBV27 to TRBJ1-4; D uncertain. With 1 base removed from V and 10 bases from J, the gap between germline ends came to 19 bases. The V gene's germline CDR1 is MNHEY and CDR2 SMNVEV (reference sequence). The CDR3 totals 16 residues. DNA of the CDR3: TGTGCCAGCAGTTTATACTCCGGCCAGGACGGAGGAAAACTGTTTTTT. Translated: CASSLYSGQDGGKLFF.

This clone was detected once. This CDR3 is CASSFSREETQYF. CDR3 in DNA: TGTGCCAGCAGCTTTTCGCGGGAGGAGACCCAGTACTTC. The chain employs TRBV7-2 and TRBJ2-5; 7 nucleotides agree with TRBD2. Germline assignment: CDR1 SGHTA and CDR2 FQGNSA. This CDR3 has 13 amino acids. V shed 3 bases, J shed 5 bases, and the junction held 3 bases outside the gene matches.

The chain links TRBV7-2 to TRBJ2-7; TRBD2 aligns across 7 bases. V lost 4 bases and J lost 5; bases outside the gene matches: 11. CDR3 length: 15 amino acids. CDR1 is SGHTA, CDR2 FQGNSA, per germline. The CDR3: CASSSMRGSNNEQYF. The DNA of the CDR3 is TGTGCCAGCAGCTCCATGCGCGGGAGCAACAACGAGCAGTACTTC.

This chain joins TRBV5-4 and TRBJ1-1, with D possibly TRBD1 on 6 matching bases. The CDR3 is 12 residues long. V shed 7 bases and J shed 5 bases, with 12 bases lying between them. Germline CDR1 is SGHNT and CDR2 is YYREEE (reference sequence). The CDR3 DNA follows: TGTGCCAGCCACAGGGAAGGGACTGAAGCTTTCTTT. Its translation is CASHREGTEAFF.

The chain combines TRBV4-3 with TRBJ2-5; D not resolved. Germline V gene data show CDR1 as LGHNA and CDR2 as YSLEER. This CDR3 comprises 14 residues. V shed 3 bases and J shed 4 bases, with 12 bases lying between them. In DNA form, the CDR3 reads TGCGCCAGCAGCCAGGGAATATTCGGAGAGACCCAGTACTTC. This gives the protein CASSQGIFGETQYF.